The subject of this entry is one T cell receptor (beta chain). The data derive from a study of blood T cell dynamics during melanoma immunotherapy. Study in general: Patients with metastatic melanoma got pembrolizumab or nivolumab-ipilimumab as first-line care.

Sample time point: pre-treatment baseline. Samples come from before therapy and from week 3 after the first blockade cycle. Clones were read by immunoSEQ multiplex PCR, and TCRdb kept only the in-frame ones, dropping some. The sample has over 8,000 clones; approximately 90% are singletons. This TCR was sampled from a human donor with melanoma. Sample: blood, taken from a patient treated with checkpoint blockade.

The CDR3 DNA sequence: TGTGCCAGCAGCTTGGTTGGTAGCGGGAGCGCCGGGGAGCTGTTTTTT. Its translation: CASSLVGSGSAGELFF. This chain connects TRBV5-4 to TRBJ2-2, with 9 positions matching TRBD2. V was pared by 0 bases and J by 6 bases, with 6 bases of the junction left unmatched. Per the germline V gene, CDR1 is SGHNT and CDR2 is YYREEE (reference sequence). The CDR3 has 16 amino acids.